The T cell receptor beta chain under discussion was sequenced for a study of T cell repertoires in cytomegalovirus infection. Background on the study: Used in the study were CMV epitopes, some recently identified and HLA-C-restricted, others well-studied and HLA-B-restricted. Indications of both CMV infection and matching HLA type were provided by public TCR beta signatures.

Turning to this clonotype: Its target is unknown.

Germline V CDR1 and CDR2: SGHRS, YFSETQ. This CDR3 contains 15 residues. The V gene end was trimmed by 1 base and the J gene end by 3 bases; junction bases not matched to a gene: 3. MiXCR, run by TCRdb on the reads, gives a single entry per CDR3 protein. In the table there are roughly 120,000 distinct CDR3 sequences, over 30% of which are singletons. Study-level points and caveats: Carriers of CMV and the relevant HLA type were discriminated by public TCR beta frequency. There were HLA-C-restricted CMV-specific TCR beta clonotypes dominating the ex vivo response.

Material: CD8+ T cells from cultured PBMCs, obtained from culture after CMV antigen stimulation. This TCR derives from a human donor in good health (CMV status not recorded). Some clones in this sample may be carry-over from other donors' samples. The chain joins TRBV5-1 to TRBJ2-3, with 9 bases that match TRBD1. For the CDR3, the DNA is TGCGCCAGCAGCTTGTTCGGGACAGGGACAGATACGCAGTATTTT. Amino acid sequence: CASSLFGTGTDTQYF.